One sample yielded the 17 T cell receptor beta chains listed below, sequenced in a study of post-analysis software for immune sequencing data. Study-wide results and caveats: Four or five TRBV segments occurring more often in patients than controls included TRBV5-6, TRBV5-1 and TRBV20-1.

For these TCRs, the target antigens are not known. The TCR beta cDNA libraries contained unique molecular identifiers. From the PCR reads, TCRdb called clonotypes with MiXCR, one entry per CDR3 protein. The sample records some 700,000 distinct CDR3 sequences, over 45% being singletons. What was sequenced was blood. The receptors were sampled from a girl between 2 and 10 years old with multiple sclerosis.

V usage is TRBV6-2 or TRBV6-3 and J usage is TRBJ2-5; D remains unclear. Trimming stripped 5 bases from V and 5 bases from J, with 18 bases between. In germline, CDR1 is MNHEY, CDR2 SVGEGT. This CDR3 is built from 15 residues. The CDR3, as DNA: TGTGCCAGCAGTCAATCTATCAAGGCCGGGGAGACCCAGTACTTC. Protein product: CASSQSIKAGETQYF.

This clonotype was seen a few times. CDR3 sequence reads: CSVEDPVGVRDEQFF. CDR3 nucleotide sequence: TGCAGCGTTGAAGATCCGGTTGGGGTACGGGATGAGCAGTTCTTC. The chain uses TRBV29-1 and TRBJ2-1; no firm D call. Trimming took 0 bases from V and 8 from J, leaving 17 bases between them. Germline V lookup: CDR1 SQVTM, CDR2 ANQGSEA. The CDR3 runs to 15 residues.

The chain recombines TRBV6-5 with TRBJ2-1; 8 nucleotides align to TRBD2. The germline V gene has CDR1 MNHEY and CDR2 SVGAGI. V lost 5 bases to trimming and J lost 4 bases; unmatched junction nucleotides: 10. The CDR3 contains 16 residues. The CDR3 DNA follows: TGTGCCAGCAGTCCAACGGGGCTAGCGGGTTACAATGAGCAGTTCTTC. Its translation: CASSPTGLAGYNEQFF.

V is TRBV6-5 and J is TRBJ2-1; TRBD2 agrees at 10 bases. Per germline, CDR1 MNHEY and CDR2 SVGAGI. The CDR3 totals 14 residues. Germline trimming cut 5 bases from V and 6 bases from J; bases unmatched to any gene: 4. CDR3 nucleotides: TGTGCCAGCAGTAGCGGGGGGGCCCTCAATGAGCAGTTCTTC. It is translated as CASSSGGALNEQFF.

The V and J genes are TRBV6-5 and TRBJ1-2; no definite D call. The CDR3 loop spans 13 amino acids. Germline loops: CDR1 MNHEY, CDR2 SVGAGI. Trimming cost V 3 bases and J 1 base, with 6 bases left between them. The chain's CDR3 is CASSYSHNYGYTF. As DNA, the CDR3 is TGTGCCAGCAGTTATTCTCATAACTATGGCTACACCTTC.

With regard to this clonotype: Relative to the germline gene, one junction end is altered; a read error may explain this. The gene calls are TRBV5-1 and TRBJ2-6; the match to TRBD1 covers 9 bases. The CDR3 covers 18 residues. From germline, CDR1 is SGHRS and CDR2 YFSETQ. Here the CDR3 reads CASSARTGDSSGANVPTF. Here the CDR3 DNA reads TGCGCCAGCAGCGCCAGGACAGGGGATAGCTCTGGGGCCAACGTCCCGACTTTC.

V gene TRBV20-1 combines with J gene TRBJ2-1, with TRBD2 matching over 10 bases. The CDR3 covers 13 residues. Looked up from germline, CDR1 is DFQATT and CDR2 is SNEGSKA (reference sequence). Germline trimming cut 5 bases from V and 6 bases from J; bases unmatched to any gene: 4. CDR3 protein: CSARRTSGNEQFF. The CDR3 DNA sequence: TGCAGTGCTCGCCGGACTAGCGGCAATGAGCAGTTCTTC.

J is TRBJ2-7 and V is TRBV15, with D tentatively TRBD2 (6 bases). The CDR3 length is 15 residues. Germline CDR1 is LNHNV and CDR2 is YYDKDF (reference sequence). V was shortened by 0 bases and J by 1 base, with 10 bases between the two germline ends. The CDR3, as DNA: TGTGCCACCAGCAGAGACTCCGGGGGATCCTACGAGCAGTACTTC. Amino acids: CATSRDSGGSYEQYF.

This clonotype showed up just a few times. The chain couples TRBV20-1 to TRBJ2-3; D gene unclear. In germline, CDR1 is DFQATT, CDR2 SNEGSKA (reference sequence). V was trimmed by 3 bases and J by 8 bases, leaving 15 bases between them. This CDR3 contains 13 residues. DNA for the CDR3: TGCAGTGCTAGTGCGGCAGTTTCTCTTACGCAGTATTTT. Translating gives CSASAAVSLTQYF.

The chain is built from TRBV15 and TRBJ2-6, with 8 bases aligning to TRBD1. The CDR3 is 16 amino acids. Germline CDR1 LNHNV, CDR2 YYDKDF (reference sequence). Trimming cost V 5 bases and J 0 bases; bases outside gene matches: 3. The CDR3 loop reads CATSSGQVSGANVLTF. CDR3 nucleotides: TGTGCCACCAGCTCGGGACAGGTCTCTGGGGCCAACGTCCTGACTTTC.

J is TRBJ2-4 and V is TRBV20-1; TRBD2 is a possible D gene (6 bases). CDR1 is DFQATT and CDR2 is SNEGSKA in the germline V gene (reference sequence). There are 13 residues in the CDR3. In nucleotides, the CDR3 is TGCAGGACTAAGGGACTAGCCAAAAACATTCAGTACTTC. This translates into CRTKGLAKNIQYF.

The chain couples TRBV11-2 to TRBJ2-1, with D unresolved. CDR3 length: 13 residues. Trimming removed 5 bases from V and 8 bases from J, with 13 bases in between. Germline V gene data show CDR1 as SGHAT and CDR2 as FQNNGV. The chain's CDR3 is CASSPTDVHEQFF. Written as DNA, the CDR3 is TGTGCCAGCAGCCCGACGGACGTCCATGAGCAGTTCTTC.

The chain employs TRBV12-5 and TRBJ2-1; the match to TRBD2 covers 7 bases. There are 16 residues in the CDR3. The germline V gene has CDR1 LGHNT and CDR2 FRNRAP. Trimming at V came to 4 bases and at J to 4 bases, leaving 10 bases not matched to a gene. The CDR3 bases are TGTGCTAGTGGTTGGCTCGCTGGCGGGGGATACAATGAGCAGTTCTTC. This sequence encodes CASGWLAGGGYNEQFF. The variable domain in full, with the rest retrieved from reference TRBV12-5 and TRBJ2-1, is DARVTQTPRHKVTEMGQEVTMRCQPILGHNTVFWYRQTMMQGLELLAYFRNRAPLDDSGMPKDRFSAEMPDATLATLKIQPSEPRDSAVYFCASGWLAGGGYNEQFFGPGTRLTVL.

The V gene is TRBV12-3 or TRBV12-4, the J gene TRBJ2-5; no definite D call. The V gene lost 5 bases and the J gene lost 11 bases, with 18 bases spanning the gap. The CDR3 is 13 residues long. The CDR3 nucleotides read TGTGCCAGCAGTGCCTTACCTTCGAATGAGCAGTACTTC. Its translation: CASSALPSNEQYF.

To note about this clonotype: Relative to the germline gene, one junction end is altered; a read error may explain this. The CDR3 DNA follows: TGTGCCAGCAGCTTAGGGCCGATGAACACTGAAGCTTTCTTT. As protein: CASSLGPMNTEAFF. The chain recombines TRBV5-1 with TRBJ1-1; no firm D call. Germline V gene data show CDR1 as SGHRS and CDR2 as YFSETQ. There are 14 residues in the CDR3. Based on the CDR3 plus reference TRBV5-1 and TRBJ1-1, the full variable domain is KAGVTQTPRYLIKTRGQQVTLSCSPISGHRSVSWYQQTPGQGLQFLFEYFSETQRNKGNFPGRFSGRQFSNSRSEMNVSTLELGDSALYLCASSLGPMNTEAFFGQGTRLTVV.

This clonotype was seen a few times. The chain joins TRBV6-5 to TRBJ2-5, with 7 bases identical to TRBD2. The V gene's germline CDR1 is MNHEY and CDR2 SVGAGI. This CDR3 has 13 amino acids. V lost 3 bases, J lost 2 bases, and 0 bases stayed unmatched. CDR3 bases: TGTGCCAGCAGTTATAGCGGGCAAGAGACCCAGTACTTC. Translating gives CASSYSGQETQYF.

The chain has TRBV28 and TRBJ2-4, with TRBD2 as a possible D gene (7 bases). Looked up from germline, CDR1 is MDHEN and CDR2 is SYDVKM. V lost 5 bases and J lost 6, with 14 bases in between. The CDR3 is 14 amino acids. The CDR3 region has the DNA TGTGCCAGCAGTCCTTCTAGGGGGGGAAACATTCAGTACTTC. Translating gives CASSPSRGGNIQYF.